The 7 T cell receptor beta chains listed next were all sequenced from one sample in a study of blood T cell repertoires in COVID-19. Repertoires were generated with immunoSEQ multiplex PCR, while TCRdb's copy carries only in-frame clones and drops some. The data contain roughly 68,000 clones, around 90% of them singletons. The sequencing sample was made of peripheral blood. These receptors were obtained from a human donor in a cohort sampled during active COVID-19.

The genes are TRBV6-5 and TRBJ1-1; no definite D call. Germline V gene sequence: CDR1 MNHEY, CDR2 SVGAGI. V gave up 6 bases and J gave up 0 bases, with 8 bases separating them. This CDR3 contains 13 residues. CDR3 nucleotides: TGTGCCAGCAGCCTAATCCTGAACACTGAAGCTTTCTTT. Residues: CASSLILNTEAFF.

This sequence joins TRBV2 and TRBJ1-1; D is unclear. The CDR3 length is 10 residues. The germline gives CDR1 SNHLY, CDR2 FYNNEI. The V end lost 7 bases, the J end lost 5 bases, and 5 bases lay between the germline ends. The CDR3 sequence: CASTRTEAFF. The CDR3 nucleotides read TGTGCCAGCACCAGGACTGAAGCTTTCTTT.

V gene TRBV6-5 combines with J gene TRBJ1-2, with 7 nucleotides matching TRBD1. This CDR3 region has 13 residues. The ends lost 10 bases at V and 4 bases at J; junction bases unmatched: 9. Germline CDR1 MNHEY, CDR2 SVGAGI. CDR3 protein: CATQPGQTYGYTF. DNA for the CDR3: TGTGCCACCCAGCCGGGACAGACCTATGGCTACACCTTC.

The rearrangement uses TRBV10-3 and TRBJ2-5; D is unresolved. V lost 4 bases and J lost 1, with 7 bases in between. This CDR3 region has 13 residues. Germline V lookup: CDR1 ENHRY, CDR2 SYGVKD. The CDR3 loop reads CAISATGQETQYF. The CDR3 bases are TGTGCCATCAGTGCGACGGGCCAAGAGACCCAGTACTTC.

This clone has just a few counts. The chain recombines TRBV5-8 with TRBJ1-5; possibly TRBD1 for D (5 bases). This CDR3 is built from 15 residues. Trimming shortened V by 0 bases and J by 3 bases, and 10 bases separated the two germline ends. Germline V gene data show CDR1 as SGHTS and CDR2 as YDEGEE. The CDR3 loop is CASSLVRASNQPQHF. Written as DNA, the CDR3 is TGTGCCAGCAGCTTGGTCAGGGCGTCCAATCAGCCCCAGCATTTT.

This clone is labeled as medium-sized. The chain links TRBV7-3 to TRBJ2-1, with D perhaps TRBD1 (6 bases). V lost 4 bases and J lost 0, with 19 bases in between. Germline V gives CDR1 SGHTA, CDR2 FQGTGA. The CDR3 consists of 18 residues. DNA of the CDR3: TGTGCCAGCAGCTCTTATAGCCGGACAGCGAACTCCTACAATGAGCAGTTCTTC. Protein: CASSSYSRTANSYNEQFF.

This clone turned up a few times. The genes are TRBV14 and TRBJ1-1; 10 bases agree with TRBD1. The CDR3 covers 12 residues. Germline loops: CDR1 SGHDN, CDR2 FVKESK. The V gene end was trimmed by 4 bases and the J gene end by 10 bases; junction bases not matched to a gene: 3. CDR3 region: CASSRDRGPAFF. CDR3 coding DNA: TGTGCCAGCAGCCGGGACAGGGGTCCAGCTTTCTTT.